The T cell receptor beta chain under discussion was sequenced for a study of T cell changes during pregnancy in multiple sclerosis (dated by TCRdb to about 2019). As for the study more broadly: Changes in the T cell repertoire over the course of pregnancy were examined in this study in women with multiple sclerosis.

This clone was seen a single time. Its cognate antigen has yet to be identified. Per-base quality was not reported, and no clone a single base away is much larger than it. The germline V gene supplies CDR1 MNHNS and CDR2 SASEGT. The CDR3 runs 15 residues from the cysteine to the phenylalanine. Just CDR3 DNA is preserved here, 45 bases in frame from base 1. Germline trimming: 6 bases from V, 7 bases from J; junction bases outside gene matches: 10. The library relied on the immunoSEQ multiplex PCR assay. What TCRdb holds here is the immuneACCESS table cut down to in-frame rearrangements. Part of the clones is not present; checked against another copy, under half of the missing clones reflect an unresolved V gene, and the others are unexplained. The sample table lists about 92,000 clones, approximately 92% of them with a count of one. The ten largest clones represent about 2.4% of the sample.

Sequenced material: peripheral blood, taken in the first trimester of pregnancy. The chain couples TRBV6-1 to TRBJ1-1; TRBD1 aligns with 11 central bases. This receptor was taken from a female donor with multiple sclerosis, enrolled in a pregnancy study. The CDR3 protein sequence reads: CASSQRTGGEGEAFF. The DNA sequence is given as TGTGCCAGCAGCCAACGGACAGGGGGCGAGGGTGAAGCTTTCTTT.